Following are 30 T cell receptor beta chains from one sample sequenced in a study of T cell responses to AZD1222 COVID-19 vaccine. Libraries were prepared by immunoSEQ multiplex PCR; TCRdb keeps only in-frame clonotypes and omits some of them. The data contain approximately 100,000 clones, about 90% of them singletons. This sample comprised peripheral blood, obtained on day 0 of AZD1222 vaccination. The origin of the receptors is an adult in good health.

The CDR3 reads CATSDPRGNTGELFF. CDR3 bases: TGTGCCACCAGTGATCCCAGGGGGAACACCGGGGAGCTGTTTTTT. The chain joins TRBV24-1 to TRBJ2-2, with D possibly being TRBD1 (6 bases). CDR1 and CDR2 from the germline V gene are KGHDR and SFDVKD. V was clipped by 3 bases and J by 1 base, with 8 bases between them. The CDR3 consists of 15 residues.

This chain's CDR3 is CASRKEGGRNQPQHF. The CDR3 nucleotides are TGTGCCAGCAGAAAAGAAGGGGGAAGGAATCAGCCCCAGCATTTT. The V call is TRBV9, the J call TRBJ1-5; tentative D call: TRBD1 (6 bases). The germline CDR1 and CDR2 sequences are SGDLS and YYNGEE. The CDR3 totals 15 residues. V was shortened by 5 bases and J by 4 bases, with 16 bases between the two germline ends.

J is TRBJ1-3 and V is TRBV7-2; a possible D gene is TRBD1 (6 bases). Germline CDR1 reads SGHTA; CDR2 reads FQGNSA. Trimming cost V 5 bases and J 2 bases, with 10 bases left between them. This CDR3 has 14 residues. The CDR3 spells CASSQWGPGNTIYF. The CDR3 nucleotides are TGTGCCAGCAGCCAGTGGGGGCCTGGAAACACCATATATTTT.

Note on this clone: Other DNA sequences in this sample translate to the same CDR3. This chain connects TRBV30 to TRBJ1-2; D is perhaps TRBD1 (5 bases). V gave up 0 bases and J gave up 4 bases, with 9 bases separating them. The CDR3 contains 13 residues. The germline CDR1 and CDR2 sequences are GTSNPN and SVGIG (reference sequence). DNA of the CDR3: TGTGCCTGGAGTGTTAATAGGGGCTATGGCTACACCTTC. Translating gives CAWSVNRGYGYTF.

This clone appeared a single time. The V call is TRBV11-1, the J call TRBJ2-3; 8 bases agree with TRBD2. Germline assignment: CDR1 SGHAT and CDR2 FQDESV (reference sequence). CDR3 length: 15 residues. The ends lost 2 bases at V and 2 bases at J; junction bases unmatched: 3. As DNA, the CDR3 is TGTGCCAGCAGCTTATTGCGGGAGGTCACAGATACGCAGTATTTT. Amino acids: CASSLLREVTDTQYF.

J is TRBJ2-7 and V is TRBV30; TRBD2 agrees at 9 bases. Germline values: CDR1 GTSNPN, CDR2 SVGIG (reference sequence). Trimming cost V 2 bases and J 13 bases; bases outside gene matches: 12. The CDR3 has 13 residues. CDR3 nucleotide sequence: TGTGCCTGGAGTAAATCTAGCGGGAATACAGGTTACTTC. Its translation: CAWSKSSGNTGYF.

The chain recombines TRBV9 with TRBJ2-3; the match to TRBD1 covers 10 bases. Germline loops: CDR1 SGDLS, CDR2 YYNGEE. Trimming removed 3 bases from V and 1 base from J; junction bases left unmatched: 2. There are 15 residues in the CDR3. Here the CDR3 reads CASSATGGGTDTQYF. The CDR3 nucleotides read TGTGCCAGCAGCGCGACAGGGGGCGGCACAGATACGCAGTATTTT. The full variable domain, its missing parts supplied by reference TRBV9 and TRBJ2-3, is DSGVTQTPKHLITATGQRVTLRCSPRSGDLSVYWYQQSLDQGLQFLIQYYNGEERAKGNILERFSAQQFPDLHSELNLSSLELGDSALYFCASSATGGGTDTQYFGPGTRLTVL.

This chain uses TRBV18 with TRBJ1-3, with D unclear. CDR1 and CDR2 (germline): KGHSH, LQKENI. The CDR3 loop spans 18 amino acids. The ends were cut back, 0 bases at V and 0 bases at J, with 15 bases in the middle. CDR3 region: CASSPPSPWSGSGNTIYF. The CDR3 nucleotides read TGTGCCAGCTCACCACCAAGCCCGTGGTCTGGCTCTGGAAACACCATATATTTT.

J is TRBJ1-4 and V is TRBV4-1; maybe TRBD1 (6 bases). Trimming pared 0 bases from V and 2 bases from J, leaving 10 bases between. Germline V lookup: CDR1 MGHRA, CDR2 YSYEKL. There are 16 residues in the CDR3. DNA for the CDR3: TGCGCCAGCAGCCAAGAACGGGGGCTCACTAATGAAAAACTGTTTTTT. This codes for CASSQERGLTNEKLFF.

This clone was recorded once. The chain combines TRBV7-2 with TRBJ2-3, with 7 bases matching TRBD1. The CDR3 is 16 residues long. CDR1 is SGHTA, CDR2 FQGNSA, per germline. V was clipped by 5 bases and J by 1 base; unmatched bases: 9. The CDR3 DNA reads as TGTGCCAGCAGCCGGCGCCGAGACAGGGGCACAGATACGCAGTATTTT. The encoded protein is CASSRRRDRGTDTQYF.

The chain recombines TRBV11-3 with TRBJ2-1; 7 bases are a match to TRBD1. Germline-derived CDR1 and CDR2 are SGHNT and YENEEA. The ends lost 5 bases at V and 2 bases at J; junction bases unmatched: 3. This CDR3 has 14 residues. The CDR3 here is CASSATGPYNEQFF. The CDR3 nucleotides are TGTGCCAGCAGCGCGACAGGGCCCTACAATGAGCAGTTCTTC.

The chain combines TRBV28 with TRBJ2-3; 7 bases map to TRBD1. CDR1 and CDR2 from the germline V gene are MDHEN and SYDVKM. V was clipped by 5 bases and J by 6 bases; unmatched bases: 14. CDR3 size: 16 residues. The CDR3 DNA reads TGTGCCAGCAGTACCATCCGGGACAGTAGAGGGGATACGCAGTATTTT. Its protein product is CASSTIRDSRGDTQYF.

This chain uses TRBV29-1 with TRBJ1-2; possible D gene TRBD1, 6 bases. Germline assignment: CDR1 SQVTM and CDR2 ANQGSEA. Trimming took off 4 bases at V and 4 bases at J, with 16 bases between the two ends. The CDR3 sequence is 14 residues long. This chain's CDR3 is CSVVGGGTPYGYTF. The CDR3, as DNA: TGCAGCGTTGTGGGGGGAGGGACACCCTATGGCTACACCTTC.

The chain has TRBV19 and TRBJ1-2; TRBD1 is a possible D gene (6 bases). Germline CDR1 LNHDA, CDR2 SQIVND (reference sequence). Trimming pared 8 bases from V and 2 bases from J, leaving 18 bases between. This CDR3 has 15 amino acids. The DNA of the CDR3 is TGTGCCAGTTCCAACCCGGGACAAAAGAACTATGGCTACACCTTC. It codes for CASSNPGQKNYGYTF.

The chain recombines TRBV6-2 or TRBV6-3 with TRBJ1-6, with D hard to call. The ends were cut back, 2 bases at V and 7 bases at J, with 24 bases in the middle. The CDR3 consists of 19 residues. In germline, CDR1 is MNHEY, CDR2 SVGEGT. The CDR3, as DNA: TGTGCCAGCAGTTACGCGTGGACCAAATCCGGGGTCAAAAATTCACCCCTCCACTTT. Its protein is CASSYAWTKSGVKNSPLHF.

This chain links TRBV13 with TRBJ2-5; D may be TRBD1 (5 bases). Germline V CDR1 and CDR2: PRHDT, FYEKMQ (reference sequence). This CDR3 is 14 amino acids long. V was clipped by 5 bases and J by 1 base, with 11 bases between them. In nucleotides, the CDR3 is TGTGCCAGCAGCCACGGACACCGCCAAGAGACCCAGTACTTC. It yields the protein CASSHGHRQETQYF.

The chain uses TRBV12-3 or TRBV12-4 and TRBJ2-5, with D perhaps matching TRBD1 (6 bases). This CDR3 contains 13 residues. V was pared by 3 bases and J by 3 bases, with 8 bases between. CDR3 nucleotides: TGTGCCAGCAGTTTCAGGGGTAAAGAGACCCAGTACTTC. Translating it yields CASSFRGKETQYF.

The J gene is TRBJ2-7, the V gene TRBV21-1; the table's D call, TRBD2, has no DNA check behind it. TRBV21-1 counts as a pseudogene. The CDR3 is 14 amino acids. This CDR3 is CASSKGGSTYEQYF. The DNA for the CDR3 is TGTGCCAGCAGCAAAGGAGGATCCACCTACGAGCAGTACTTC.

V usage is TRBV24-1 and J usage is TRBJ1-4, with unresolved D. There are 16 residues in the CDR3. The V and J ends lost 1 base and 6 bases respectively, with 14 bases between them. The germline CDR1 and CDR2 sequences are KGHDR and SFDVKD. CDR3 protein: CATSDFTEEGHEKLFF. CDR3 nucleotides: TGTGCCACCAGTGATTTTACCGAAGAAGGGCATGAAAAACTGTTTTTT.

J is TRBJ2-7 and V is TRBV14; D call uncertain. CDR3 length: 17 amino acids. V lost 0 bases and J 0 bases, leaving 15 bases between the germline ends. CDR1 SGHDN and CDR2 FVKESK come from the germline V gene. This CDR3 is CASSQETRRKSSYEQYF. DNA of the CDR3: TGTGCCAGCAGCCAAGAGACGAGGCGGAAATCCTCCTACGAGCAGTACTTC. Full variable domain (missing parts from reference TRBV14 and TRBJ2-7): EAGVTQFPSHSVIEKGQTVTLRCDPISGHDNLYWYRRVMGKEIKFLLHFVKESKQDESGMPNNRFLAERTGGTYSTLKVQPAELEDSGVYFCASSQETRRKSSYEQYFGPGTRLTVT.

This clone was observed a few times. CDR3 DNA sequence: TGTGCCAGCAGCTTATTCACCAGAAACACCGGGGAGCTGTTTTTT. It encodes CASSLFTRNTGELFF. The chain is built from TRBV7-8 and TRBJ2-2; D is undetermined. V lost 2 bases to trimming and J lost 2 bases, with 9 bases between them. The germline V gene encodes CDR1 SGHVS and CDR2 FQNEAQ. CDR3 size: 15 residues.

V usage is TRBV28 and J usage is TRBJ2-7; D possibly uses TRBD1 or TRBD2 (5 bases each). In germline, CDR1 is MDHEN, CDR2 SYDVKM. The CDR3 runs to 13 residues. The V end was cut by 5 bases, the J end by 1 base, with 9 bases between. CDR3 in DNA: TGTGCCAGCAGTCGGGACGGATCCTACGAGCAGTACTTC. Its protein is CASSRDGSYEQYF.

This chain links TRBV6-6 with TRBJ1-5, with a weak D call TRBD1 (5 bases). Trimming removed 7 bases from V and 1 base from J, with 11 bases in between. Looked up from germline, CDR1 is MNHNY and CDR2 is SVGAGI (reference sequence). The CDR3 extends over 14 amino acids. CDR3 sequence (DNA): TGTGCCAGCATCCGGGGCGGCAGCAATCAGCCCCAGCATTTT. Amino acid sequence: CASIRGGSNQPQHF.

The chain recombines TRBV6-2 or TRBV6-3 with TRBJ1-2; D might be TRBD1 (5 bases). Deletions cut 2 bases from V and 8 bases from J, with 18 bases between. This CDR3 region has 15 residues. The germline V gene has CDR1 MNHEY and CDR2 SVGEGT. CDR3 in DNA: TGTGCCAGCAGTTACCTTCCGCGGGGGGTTGAGGGCTACACCTTC. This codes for CASSYLPRGVEGYTF.

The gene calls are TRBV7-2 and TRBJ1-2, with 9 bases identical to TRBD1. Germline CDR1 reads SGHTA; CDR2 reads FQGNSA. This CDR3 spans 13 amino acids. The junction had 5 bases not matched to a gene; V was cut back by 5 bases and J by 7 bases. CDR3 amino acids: CASSTRTGVGYTF. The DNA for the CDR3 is TGTGCCAGCAGCACTCGGACAGGGGTTGGCTACACCTTC.

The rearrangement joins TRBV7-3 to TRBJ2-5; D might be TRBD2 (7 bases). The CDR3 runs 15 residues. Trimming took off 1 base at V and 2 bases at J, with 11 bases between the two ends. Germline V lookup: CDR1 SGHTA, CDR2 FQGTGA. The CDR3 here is CASSLNGGPQETQYF. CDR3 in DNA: TGTGCCAGCAGCTTAAACGGGGGGCCACAAGAGACCCAGTACTTC.

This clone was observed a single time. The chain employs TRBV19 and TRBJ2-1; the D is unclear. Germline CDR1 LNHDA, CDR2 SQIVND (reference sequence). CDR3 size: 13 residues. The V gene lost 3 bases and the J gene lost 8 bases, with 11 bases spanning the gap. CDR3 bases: TGTGCCAGTAGTATGATGGGGTACGATGAGCAGTTCTTC. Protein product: CASSMMGYDEQFF.

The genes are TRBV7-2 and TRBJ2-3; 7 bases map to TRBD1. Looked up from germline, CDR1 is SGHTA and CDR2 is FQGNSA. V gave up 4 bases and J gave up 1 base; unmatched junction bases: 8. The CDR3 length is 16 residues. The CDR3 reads CASSSGTAFGTDTQYF. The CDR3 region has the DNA TGTGCCAGCAGCTCCGGGACAGCTTTTGGCACAGATACGCAGTATTTT.

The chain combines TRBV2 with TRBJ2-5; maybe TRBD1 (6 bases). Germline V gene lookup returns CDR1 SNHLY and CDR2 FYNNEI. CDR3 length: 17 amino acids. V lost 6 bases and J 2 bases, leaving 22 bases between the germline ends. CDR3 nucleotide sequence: TGTGCCAGCAGCCCCAACAGGGTTGGTAAAACTCAAGAGACCCAGTACTTC. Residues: CASSPNRVGKTQETQYF.

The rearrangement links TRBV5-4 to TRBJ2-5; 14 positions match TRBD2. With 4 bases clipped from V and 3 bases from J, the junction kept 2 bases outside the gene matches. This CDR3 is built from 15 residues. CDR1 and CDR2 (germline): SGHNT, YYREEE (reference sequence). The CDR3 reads CASSKGLAGEETQYF. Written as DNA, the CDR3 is TGTGCCAGCAGCAAGGGACTAGCGGGAGAAGAGACCCAGTACTTC. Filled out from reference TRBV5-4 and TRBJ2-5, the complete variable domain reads ETGVTQSPTHLIKTRGQQVTLRCSSQSGHNTVSWYQQALGQGPQFIFQYYREEENGRGNFPPRFSGLQFPNYSSELNVNALELDDSALYLCASSKGLAGEETQYFGPGTRLLVL.